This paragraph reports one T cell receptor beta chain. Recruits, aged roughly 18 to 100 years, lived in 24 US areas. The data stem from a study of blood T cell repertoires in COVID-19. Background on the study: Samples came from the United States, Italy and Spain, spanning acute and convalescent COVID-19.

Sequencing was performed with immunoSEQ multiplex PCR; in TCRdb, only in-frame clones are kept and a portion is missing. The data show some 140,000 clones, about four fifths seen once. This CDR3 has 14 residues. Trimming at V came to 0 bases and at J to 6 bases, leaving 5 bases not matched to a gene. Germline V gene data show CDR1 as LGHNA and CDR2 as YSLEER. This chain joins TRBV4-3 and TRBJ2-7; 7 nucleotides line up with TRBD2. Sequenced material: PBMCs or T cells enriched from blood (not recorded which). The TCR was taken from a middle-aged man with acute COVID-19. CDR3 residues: CASSQDWEGSEQYF. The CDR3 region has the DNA TGCGCCAGCAGCCAAGACTGGGAGGGGTCCGAGCAGTACTTC.